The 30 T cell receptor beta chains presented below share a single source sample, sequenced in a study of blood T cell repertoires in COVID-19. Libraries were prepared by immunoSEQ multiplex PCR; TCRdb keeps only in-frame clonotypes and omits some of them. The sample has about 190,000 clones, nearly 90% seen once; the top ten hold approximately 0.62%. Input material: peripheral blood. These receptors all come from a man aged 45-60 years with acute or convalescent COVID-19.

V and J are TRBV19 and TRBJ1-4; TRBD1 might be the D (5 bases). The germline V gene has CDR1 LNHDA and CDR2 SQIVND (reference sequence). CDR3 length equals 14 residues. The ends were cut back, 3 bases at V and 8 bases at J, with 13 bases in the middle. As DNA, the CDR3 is TGTGCCAGTAGTATCTTGCAGGGAGGGGAAAAACTGTTTTTT. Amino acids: CASSILQGGEKLFF.

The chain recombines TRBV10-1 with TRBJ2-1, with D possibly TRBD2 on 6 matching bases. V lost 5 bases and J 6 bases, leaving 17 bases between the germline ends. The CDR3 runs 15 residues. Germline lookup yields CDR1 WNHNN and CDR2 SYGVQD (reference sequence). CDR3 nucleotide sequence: TGCGCCAGCAGTCGGAGGGGTTCCGGCACCAATGAGCAGTTCTTC. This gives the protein CASSRRGSGTNEQFF.

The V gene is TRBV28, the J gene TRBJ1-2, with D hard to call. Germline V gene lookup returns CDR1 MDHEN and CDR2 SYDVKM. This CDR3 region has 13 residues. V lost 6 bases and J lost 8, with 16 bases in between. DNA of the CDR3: TGTGCCAGCAGAGCGGACCTGCCGCGGGGCTACACCTTC. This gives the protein CASRADLPRGYTF.

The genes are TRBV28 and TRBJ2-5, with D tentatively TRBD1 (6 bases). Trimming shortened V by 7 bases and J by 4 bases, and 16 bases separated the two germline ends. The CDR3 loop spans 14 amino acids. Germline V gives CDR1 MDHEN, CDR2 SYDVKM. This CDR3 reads CASKQQGNRETQYF. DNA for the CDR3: TGTGCCAGCAAGCAGCAGGGGAATAGAGAGACCCAGTACTTC.

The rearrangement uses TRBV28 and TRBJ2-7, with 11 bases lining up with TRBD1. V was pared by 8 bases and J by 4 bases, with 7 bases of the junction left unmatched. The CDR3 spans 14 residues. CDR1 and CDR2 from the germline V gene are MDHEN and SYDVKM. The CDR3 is CASRTRDRGYEQYV. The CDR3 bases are TGTGCCAGCCGTACGCGGGACAGGGGGTACGAGCAGTACGTC.

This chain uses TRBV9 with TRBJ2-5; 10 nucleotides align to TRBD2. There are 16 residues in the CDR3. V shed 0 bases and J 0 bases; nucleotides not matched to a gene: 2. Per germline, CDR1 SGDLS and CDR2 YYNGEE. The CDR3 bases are TGTGCCAGCAGCGTAGGGGGACTAGCGAACCAAGAGACCCAGTACTTC. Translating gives CASSVGGLANQETQYF.

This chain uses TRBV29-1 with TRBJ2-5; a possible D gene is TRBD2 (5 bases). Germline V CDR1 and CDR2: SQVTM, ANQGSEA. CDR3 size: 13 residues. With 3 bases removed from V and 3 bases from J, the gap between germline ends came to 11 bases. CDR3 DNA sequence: TGCAGCGTTGATCGACACGGGAAAGAGACCCAGTACTTC. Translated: CSVDRHGKETQYF.

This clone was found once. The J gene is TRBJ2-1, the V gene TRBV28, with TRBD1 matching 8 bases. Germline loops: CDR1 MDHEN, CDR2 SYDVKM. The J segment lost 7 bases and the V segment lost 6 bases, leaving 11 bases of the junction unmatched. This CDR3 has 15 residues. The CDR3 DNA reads TGTGCCAGCAGGGAACAGGGGGTGACGCGTAATGAGCAGTTCTTC. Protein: CASREQGVTRNEQFF. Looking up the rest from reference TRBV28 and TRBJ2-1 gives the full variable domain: DVKVTQSSRYLVKRTGEKVFLECVQDMDHENMFWYRQDPGLGLRLIYFSYDVKMKEKGDIPEGYSVSREKKERFSLILESASTNQTSMYLCASREQGVTRNEQFFGPGTRLTVL.

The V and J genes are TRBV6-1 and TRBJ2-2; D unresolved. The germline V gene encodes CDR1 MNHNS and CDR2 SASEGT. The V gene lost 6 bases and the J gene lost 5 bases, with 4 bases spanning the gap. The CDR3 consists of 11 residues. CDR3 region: CASSETGELFF. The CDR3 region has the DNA TGTGCCAGCAGCGAGACCGGGGAGCTGTTTTTT.

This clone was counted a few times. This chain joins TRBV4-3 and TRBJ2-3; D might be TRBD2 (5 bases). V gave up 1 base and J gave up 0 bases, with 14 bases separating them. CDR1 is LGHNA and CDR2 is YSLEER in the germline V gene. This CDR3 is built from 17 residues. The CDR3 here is CASSQASSGKSTDTQYF. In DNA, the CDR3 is TGCGCCAGCAGCCAAGCCAGCTCGGGGAAAAGCACAGATACGCAGTATTTT.

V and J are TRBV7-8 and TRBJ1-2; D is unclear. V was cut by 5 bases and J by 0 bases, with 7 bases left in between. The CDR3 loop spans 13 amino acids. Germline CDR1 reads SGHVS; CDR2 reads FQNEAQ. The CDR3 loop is CASSLRANYGYTF. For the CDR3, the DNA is TGTGCCAGCAGCCTGCGGGCTAACTATGGCTACACCTTC. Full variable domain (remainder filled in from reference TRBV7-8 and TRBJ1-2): GAGVSQSPRYKVAKRGQDVALRCDPISGHVSLFWYQQALGQGPEFLTYFQNEAQLDKSGLPSDRFFAERPEGSVSTLKIQRTQQEDSAVYLCASSLRANYGYTFGSGTRLTVV.

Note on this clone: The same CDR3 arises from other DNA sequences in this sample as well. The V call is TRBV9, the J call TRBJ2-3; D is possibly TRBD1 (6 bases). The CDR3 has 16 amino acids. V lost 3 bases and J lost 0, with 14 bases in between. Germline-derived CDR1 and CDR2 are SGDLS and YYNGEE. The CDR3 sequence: CASSEGTSSSTDTQYF. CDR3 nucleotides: TGTGCCAGCAGCGAGGGGACAAGCTCTAGCACAGATACGCAGTATTTT.

This chain's CDR3 is CASSLGYEQFF. In DNA, the CDR3 is TGTGCCAGCAGTTTAGGCTATGAGCAGTTCTTC. The V and J genes are TRBV28 and TRBJ2-1; no firm D call. Germline values: CDR1 MDHEN, CDR2 SYDVKM. Trimming stripped 2 bases from V and 8 bases from J, with 4 bases between. This CDR3 comprises 11 residues.

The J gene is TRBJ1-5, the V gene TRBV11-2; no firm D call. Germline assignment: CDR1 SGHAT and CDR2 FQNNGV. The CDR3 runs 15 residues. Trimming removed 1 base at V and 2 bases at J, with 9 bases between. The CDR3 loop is CASSLGPGGNQPQHF. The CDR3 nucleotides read TGTGCCAGCAGCTTAGGGCCAGGCGGCAATCAGCCCCAGCATTTT. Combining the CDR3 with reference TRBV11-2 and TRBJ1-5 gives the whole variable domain EAGVAQSPRYKIIEKRQSVAFWCNPISGHATLYWYQQILGQGPKLLIQFQNNGVVDDSQLPKDRFSAERLKGVDSTLKIQPAKLEDSAVYLCASSLGPGGNQPQHFGDGTRLSIL.

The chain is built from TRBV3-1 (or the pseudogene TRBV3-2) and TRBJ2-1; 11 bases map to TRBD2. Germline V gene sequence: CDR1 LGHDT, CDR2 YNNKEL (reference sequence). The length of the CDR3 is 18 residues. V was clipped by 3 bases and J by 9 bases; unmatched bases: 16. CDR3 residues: CASSHPHGRTSGSGEQFF. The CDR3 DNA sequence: TGTGCCAGCAGCCACCCCCACGGTCGAACTAGCGGGAGCGGTGAGCAGTTCTTC.

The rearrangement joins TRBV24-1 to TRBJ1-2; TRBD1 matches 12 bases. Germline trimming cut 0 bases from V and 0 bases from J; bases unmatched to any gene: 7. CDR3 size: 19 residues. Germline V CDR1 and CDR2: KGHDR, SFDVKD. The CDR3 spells CATSDLRVGTGGTNYGYTF. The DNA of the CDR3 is TGTGCCACCAGTGATTTGAGGGTAGGGACAGGGGGCACTAACTATGGCTACACCTTC.

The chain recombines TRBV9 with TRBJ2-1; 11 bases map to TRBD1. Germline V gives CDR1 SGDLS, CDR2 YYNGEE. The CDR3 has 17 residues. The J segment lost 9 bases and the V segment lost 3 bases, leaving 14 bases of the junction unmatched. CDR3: CASSAQHGQGALGEQFF. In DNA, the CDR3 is TGTGCCAGCAGCGCCCAACATGGACAGGGGGCGCTTGGTGAGCAGTTCTTC.

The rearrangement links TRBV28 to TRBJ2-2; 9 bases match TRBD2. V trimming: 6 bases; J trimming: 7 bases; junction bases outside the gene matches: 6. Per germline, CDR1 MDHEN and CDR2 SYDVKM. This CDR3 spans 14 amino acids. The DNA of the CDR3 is TGTGCCAGCAGAGAGCGGGAGGTAGGCGGGGAGCTGTTTTTT. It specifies CASREREVGGELFF.

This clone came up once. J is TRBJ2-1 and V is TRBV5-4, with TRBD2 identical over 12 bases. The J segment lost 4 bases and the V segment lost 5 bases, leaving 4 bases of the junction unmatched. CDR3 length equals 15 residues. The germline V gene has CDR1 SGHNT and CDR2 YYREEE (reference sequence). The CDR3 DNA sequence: TGTGCCAGCAGTCGACTAGCGGGGGTTTACAATGAGCAGTTCTTC. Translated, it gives CASSRLAGVYNEQFF.

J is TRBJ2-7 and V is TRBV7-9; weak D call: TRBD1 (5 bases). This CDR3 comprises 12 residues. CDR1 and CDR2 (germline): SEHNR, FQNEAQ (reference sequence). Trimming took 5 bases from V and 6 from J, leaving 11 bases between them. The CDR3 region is CASSEKGFEQYF. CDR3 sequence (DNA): TGTGCCAGCAGCGAGAAGGGGTTCGAGCAGTACTTC.

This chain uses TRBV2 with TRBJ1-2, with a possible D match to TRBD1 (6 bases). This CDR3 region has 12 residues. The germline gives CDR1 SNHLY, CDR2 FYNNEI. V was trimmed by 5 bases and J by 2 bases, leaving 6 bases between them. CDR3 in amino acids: CASSQGNYGYTF. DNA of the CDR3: TGTGCCAGCAGTCAGGGGAACTATGGCTACACCTTC.

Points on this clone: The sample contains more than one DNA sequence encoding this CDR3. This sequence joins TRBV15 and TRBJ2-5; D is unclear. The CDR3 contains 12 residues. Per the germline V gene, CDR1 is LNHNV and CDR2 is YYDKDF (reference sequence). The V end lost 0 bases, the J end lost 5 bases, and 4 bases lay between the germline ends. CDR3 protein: CATSRDSETQYF. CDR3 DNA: TGTGCCACCAGCAGAGATAGCGAGACCCAGTACTTC. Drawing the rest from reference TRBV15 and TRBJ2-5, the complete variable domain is DAMVIQNPRYQVTQFGKPVTLSCSQTLNHNVMYWYQQKSSQAPKLLFHYYDKDFNNEADTPDNFQSRRPNTSFCFLDIRSPGLGDTAMYLCATSRDSETQYFGPGTRLLVL.

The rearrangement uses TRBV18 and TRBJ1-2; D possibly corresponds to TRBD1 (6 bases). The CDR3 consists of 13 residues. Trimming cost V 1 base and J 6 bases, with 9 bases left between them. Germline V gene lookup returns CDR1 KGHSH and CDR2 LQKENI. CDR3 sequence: CASSPQGDNGYTF. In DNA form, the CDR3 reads TGTGCCAGCTCACCACAGGGGGACAATGGCTACACCTTC.

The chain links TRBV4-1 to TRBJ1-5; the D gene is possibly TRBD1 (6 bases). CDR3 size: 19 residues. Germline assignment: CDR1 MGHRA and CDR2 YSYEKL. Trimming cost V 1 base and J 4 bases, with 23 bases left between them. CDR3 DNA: TGCGCCAGCAGCCAAGGGACAGCCCGCCTGGTGCCTGGGAATCAGCCCCAGCATTTT. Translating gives CASSQGTARLVPGNQPQHF.

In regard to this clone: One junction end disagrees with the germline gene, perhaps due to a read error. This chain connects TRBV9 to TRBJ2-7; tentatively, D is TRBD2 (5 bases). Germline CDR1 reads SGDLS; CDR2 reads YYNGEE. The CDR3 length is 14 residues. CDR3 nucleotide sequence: TGTGCCAGCAGCGTAGGCGAGGGCAGTTACGTGCAGTACTTC. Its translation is CASSVGEGSYVQYF.

Written as DNA, the CDR3 is TGTGCCAGCAGCTTGGGCAGGCCGCCCTACGAGCAGTACGTC. It yields the protein CASSLGRPPYEQYV. The chain carries TRBV5-6 and TRBJ2-7; D remains ambiguous. Germline values: CDR1 SGHDT, CDR2 YYEEEE. V lost 0 bases, J lost 2 bases, and 9 bases lay in between. CDR3 size: 14 residues.

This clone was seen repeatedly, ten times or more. In DNA, the CDR3 is TGTGCCAGCAGCTCGGCGCGGGGGGAGGGCACCGGGGAGCTGTTTTTT. Its translation is CASSSARGEGTGELFF. The chain carries TRBV11-3 and TRBJ2-2; 8 bases align to TRBD2. The CDR3 is made up of 16 amino acids. Germline CDR1 and CDR2: SGHNT and YENEEA. J lost 4 bases, V lost 4 bases, and 8 bases had no gene match. Based on the CDR3 plus reference TRBV11-3 and TRBJ2-2, the full variable domain is EAGVVQSPRYKIIEKKQPVAFWCNPISGHNTLYWYLQNLGQGPELLIRYENEEAVDDSQLPKDRFSAERLKGVDSTLKIQPAELGDSAVYLCASSSARGEGTGELFFGEGSRLTVL.

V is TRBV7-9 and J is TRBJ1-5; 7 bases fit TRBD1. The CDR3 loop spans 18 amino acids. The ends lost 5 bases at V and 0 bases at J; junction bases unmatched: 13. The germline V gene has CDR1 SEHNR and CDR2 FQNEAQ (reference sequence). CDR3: CASSAGGRTTYSNQPQHF. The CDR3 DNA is TGTGCCAGCAGCGCAGGGGGACGGACAACCTATAGCAATCAGCCCCAGCATTTT.

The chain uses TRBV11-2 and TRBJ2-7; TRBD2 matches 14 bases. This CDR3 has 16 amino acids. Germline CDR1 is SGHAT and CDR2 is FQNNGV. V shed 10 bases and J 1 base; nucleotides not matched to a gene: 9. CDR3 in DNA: TGTGCCACCAGGGGACTAGCGGGAGACGGGTCCTACGAGCAGTACTTC. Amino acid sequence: CATRGLAGDGSYEQYF.

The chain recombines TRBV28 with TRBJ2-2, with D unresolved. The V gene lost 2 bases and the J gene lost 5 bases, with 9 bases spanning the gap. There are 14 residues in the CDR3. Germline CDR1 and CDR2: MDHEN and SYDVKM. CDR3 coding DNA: TGTGCCAGCAGTTTAAGAACCGGTACCGGGGAGCTGTTTTTT. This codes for CASSLRTGTGELFF.